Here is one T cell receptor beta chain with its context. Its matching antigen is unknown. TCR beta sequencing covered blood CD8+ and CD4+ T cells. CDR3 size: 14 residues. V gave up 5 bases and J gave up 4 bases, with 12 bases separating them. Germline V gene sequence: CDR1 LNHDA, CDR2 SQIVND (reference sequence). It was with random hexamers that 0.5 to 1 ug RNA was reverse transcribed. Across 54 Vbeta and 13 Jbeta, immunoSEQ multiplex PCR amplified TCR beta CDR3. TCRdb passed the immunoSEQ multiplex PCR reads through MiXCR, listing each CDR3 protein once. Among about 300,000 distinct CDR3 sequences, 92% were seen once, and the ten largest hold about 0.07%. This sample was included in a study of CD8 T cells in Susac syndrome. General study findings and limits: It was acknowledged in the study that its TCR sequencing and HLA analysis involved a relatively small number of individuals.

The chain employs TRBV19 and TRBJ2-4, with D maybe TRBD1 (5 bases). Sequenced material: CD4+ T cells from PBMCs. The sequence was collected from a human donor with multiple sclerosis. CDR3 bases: TGTGCCAGTAGTCCCCAGGGAACAAAAAACATTCAGTACTTC. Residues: CASSPQGTKNIQYF. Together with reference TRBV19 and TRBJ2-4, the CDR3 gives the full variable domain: DGGITQSPKYLFRKEGQNVTLSCEQNLNHDAMYWYRQDPGQGLRLIYYSQIVNDFQKGDIAEGYSVSREKKESFPLTVTSAQKNPTAFYLCASSPQGTKNIQYFGAGTRLSVL.